The 7 T cell receptor beta chains in this list originate from one sample, sequenced in a study of cytomegalovirus exposure and HLA in healthy donors. PCR used 60 Vbeta primers and 13 Jbeta primers. The protocol was immunoSEQ multiplex PCR, while the TCRdb copy is restricted to in-frame clones and leaves out a portion. The sample shows some 150,000 clones, roughly 63% of them seen only once. Source material: PBMCs. Source of these receptors: a woman aged 55-70 years in good health and CMV-seropositive.

The J gene is TRBJ2-3, the V gene TRBV7-2; D might be TRBD1 (5 bases). The CDR3 totals 15 residues. CDR1 SGHTA and CDR2 FQGNSA come from the germline V gene. The V end lost 4 bases, the J end lost 4 bases, and 15 bases lay between the germline ends. The CDR3 region has the DNA TGTGCCAGCAGCTCCGGACAAACCTTGGCAGATACGCAGTATTTT. It yields the protein CASSSGQTLADTQYF. Drawing the rest from reference TRBV7-2 and TRBJ2-3, the complete variable domain is GAGVSQSPSNKVTEKGKDVELRCDPISGHTALYWYRQSLGQGLEFLIYFQGNSAPDKSGLPSDRFSAERTGGSVSTLTIQRTQQEDSAVYLCASSSGQTLADTQYFGPGTRLTVL.

This clone has more than one count but fewer than ten. The CDR3 bases are TGTGCCACCAGCGGTGAGCTGTCCTACGAGCAGTACTTC. Encoded protein: CATSGELSYEQYF. This chain joins TRBV15 and TRBJ2-7; no reliable D call. This CDR3 contains 13 residues. Germline V gene lookup returns CDR1 LNHNV and CDR2 YYDKDF (reference sequence). Trimming took off 5 bases at V and 1 base at J, with 9 bases between the two ends.

In this sample, this clone turned up a few times. The junction shows a germline mismatch at one end, possibly a read error. This sequence joins TRBV7-7 and TRBJ2-5; 12 bases align to TRBD1. Looked up from germline, CDR1 is SSHAT and CDR2 is FNYEAQ (reference sequence). The CDR3 contains 15 residues. CDR3: CASSSGQGAQETQYF. The CDR3 DNA is TGTGCTAGCAGCTCGGGACAGGGGGCCCAAGAGACCCAGTACTTC.

In this sample, this clone turned up once. The gene calls are TRBV2 and TRBJ2-2; TRBD1 might be the D (5 bases). Trimming removed 7 bases from V and 1 base from J, with 7 bases in between. The length of the CDR3 is 13 residues. CDR1 SNHLY and CDR2 FYNNEI come from the germline V gene. The CDR3 loop reads CASNTGNTGELFF. DNA for the CDR3: TGTGCCAGCAATACAGGGAACACCGGGGAGCTGTTTTTT.

The chain is built from TRBV4-2 and TRBJ2-5; D may be TRBD2 (5 bases). The J call is in doubt because the DNA end fits TRBJ2-7 better. Germline lookup yields CDR1 LGHNA and CDR2 YNFKEQ. The CDR3 is 14 residues long. CDR3 in amino acids: CASSGRTGSYEQYF. Here the CDR3 DNA reads TGTGCCAGCAGCGGAAGGACTGGCTCCTACGAGCAGTACTTC.

This chain connects TRBV28 to TRBJ1-1, with D possibly being TRBD1 (6 bases). This CDR3 contains 15 residues. Per the germline V gene, CDR1 is MDHEN and CDR2 is SYDVKM. V lost 0 bases and J 1 base, leaving 9 bases between the germline ends. Here the CDR3 reads CASSLWLTGNTEAFF. In DNA, the CDR3 is TGTGCCAGCAGTTTATGGTTGACAGGGAACACTGAAGCTTTCTTT.

The chain links TRBV10-3 to TRBJ2-7; 11 positions match TRBD2. The V gene's germline CDR1 is ENHRY and CDR2 SYGVKD. The CDR3 contains 15 residues. Germline trimming cut 6 bases from V and 2 bases from J; bases unmatched to any gene: 6. The CDR3 loop is CAIRETSGTTYEQYF. CDR3 in DNA: TGTGCCATCAGGGAGACTAGCGGGACTACCTACGAGCAGTACTTC.